These T cell receptor beta chains were read from a single sample in a study of T cells in localized non-small cell lung cancer. The protocol was immunoSEQ multiplex PCR, while the TCRdb copy is restricted to in-frame clones and leaves out a portion. Of 100,000 to 150,000 clones listed, about 89% are singletons. The sequences come from peripheral blood, collected before any cancer treatment. Every receptor here comes from a female donor older than 55 with stage I lung adenocarcinoma. Both conserved end residues are part of each CDR3. Fields, in order: CDR3 protein, CDR3 DNA, D gene, V gene, clone size, J gene. The D gene is left open where the match is weak. Size is omitted from some rows. Given values are once, few, many or a class for expanded clones.

CASSPGLAGGYEQYF,TGTGCCAGCAGCCCTGGACTAGCGGGGGGCTACGAGCAGTACTTC,TRBD2,TRBV5-6,-,TRBJ2-7
CASSLVGFQAREQFF,TGTGCCAGCAGCTTAGTCGGCTTCCAGGCACGGGAGCAGTTCTTC,-,TRBV11-2,-,TRBJ2-1
CASSLTGGAGNEQFF,TGTGCCAGCAGCTTGACAGGGGGCGCGGGCAATGAGCAGTTCTTC,TRBD1,TRBV7-2,-,TRBJ2-1
CAWSKLDRLNTEAFF,TGTGCCTGGAGTAAACTTGACAGGCTGAACACTGAAGCTTTCTTT,-,TRBV30,few,TRBJ1-1
CASSANRVGTEAFF,TGTGCCAGCTCAGCGAACAGGGTCGGCACTGAAGCTTTCTTT,-,TRBV18,-,TRBJ1-1
CASSPSGSTYNEQFF,TGTGCCAGCAGTCCGAGCGGGTCCACCTACAATGAGCAGTTCTTC,-,TRBV2,-,TRBJ2-1
CASSIVFATGSGYTF,TGTGCCAGTAGTATAGTTTTTGCGACAGGGTCTGGCTACACCTTC,TRBD1,TRBV19,once,TRBJ1-2
CASRISGGDTGELFF,TGTGCCAGTAGAATTAGCGGGGGCGACACCGGGGAGCTGTTTTTT,TRBD2,TRBV19,-,TRBJ2-2
CAISDRKRKTNTGELFF,TGTGCCATCAGTGATAGGAAAAGGAAGACGAACACCGGGGAGCTGTTTTTT,-,TRBV10-3,-,TRBJ2-2
CSARMAGFPYEQYF,TGCAGCGCCCGGATGGCGGGGTTCCCCTACGAGCAGTACTTC,-,TRBV29-1,-,TRBJ2-7
CATSPRARTANEQFF,TGTGCCACCAGCCCTAGGGCCCGCACCGCCAATGAGCAGTTCTTC,-,TRBV15,-,TRBJ2-1
CASSQDAGRNTEAFF,TGTGCCAGCAGCCAAGATGCAGGGCGGAACACTGAAGCTTTCTTT,-,TRBV14,few,TRBJ1-1
CASSYSGRETQYF,TGTGCCAGCAGTTACTCGGGGCGAGAGACCCAGTACTTC,-,TRBV6-6,-,TRBJ2-5
CASSFNMNTEAFF,TGTGCCAGCAGTTTCAATATGAACACTGAAGCTTTCTTT,-,TRBV27,few,TRBJ1-1
CAWTSDSKNIQYF,TGTGCCTGGACATCTGATTCCAAAAACATTCAGTACTTC,-,TRBV30,-,TRBJ2-4